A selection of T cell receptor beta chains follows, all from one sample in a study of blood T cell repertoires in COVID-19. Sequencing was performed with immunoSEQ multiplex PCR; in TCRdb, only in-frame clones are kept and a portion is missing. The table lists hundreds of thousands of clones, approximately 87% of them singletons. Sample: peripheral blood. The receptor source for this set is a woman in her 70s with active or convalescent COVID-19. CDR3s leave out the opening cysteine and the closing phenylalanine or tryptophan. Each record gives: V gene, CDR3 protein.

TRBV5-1 ASSPGQPNYGYT
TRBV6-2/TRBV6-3 ASSYPAGGNTEAF
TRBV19 ASRTTSGIGTDTQY
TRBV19 ASGDRGSNQPQH
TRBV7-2 ASSLDTRLSSGNTIY
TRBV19 ASSIWTVGNTIY
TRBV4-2 ASSPMRQGGSSPLH
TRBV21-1 ASSNPLLASGRVGDTQY
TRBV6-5 ASSPRDRGLGGYT
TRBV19 ASKHTSWDSREF
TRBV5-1 ASSLGDRAGNTIY
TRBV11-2 ASRKSSGGADEQF
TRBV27 ASSLSPQGYNEQF
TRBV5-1 ASSPLQGGYDTQY
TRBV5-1 ASSGLLGGSNEQF
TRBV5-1 ASSSQGSDNEQF
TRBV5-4 ASSRTAGKGAGGYT
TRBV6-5 ASSYTANEQF
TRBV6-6 AISSPDRENYGYT
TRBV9 ASSSGLPWDEQF
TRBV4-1 ASSHPDRGAYT
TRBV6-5 ASSQTGRLRAF
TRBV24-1 APPLRGRSYGYT
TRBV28 ASSPPGTVSGANVLT
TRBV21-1 ASIMGTSGSYEQY
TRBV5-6 ASSSQMTVVYEQY
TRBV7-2 ASSPAWGADNEQF
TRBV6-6 ASSPTGTGLSGANVLT
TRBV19 ASSRDTVYNEQF